The sample holds a few counts of the clone carrying this T cell receptor (beta chain). It was with a sample-barcoded 5' primer and a J-beta primer mix that a second PCR of roughly 7 to 12 cycles was run. MiXCR was run by TCRdb on the 5' RACE reads, yielding one entry per CDR3 protein. Among just over 800,000 distinct CDR3 sequences listed, under 80% were seen once. This sample is drawn from a study of blood T cells in healthy people across ages. The CDR3 length is 16 residues. The V and J ends lost 0 bases and 0 bases respectively, with 6 bases between them. Germline V gene sequence: CDR1 LGHNA, CDR2 YSLEER.

This clonotype was obtained from a man between 25 and 39 years old in good health. The sequenced sample was blood. The chain couples TRBV4-3 to TRBJ1-6; no clear D gene. The CDR3 nucleotides read TGCGCCAGCAGCCAAGATCCGGGCTCCTATAATTCACCCCTCCACTTT. Protein: CASSQDPGSYNSPLHF.